The TCR beta chain under discussion was sequenced for a study of T cells after yellow fever vaccination. As for the study in general: Preparation of the low-cell-number fractions used SMART-Seq v4 Ultra Low Input. Study conclusions and caveats: FACS-sorted repertoires could harbor abundant contaminating bulk-population clonotypes. A weaker secondary response peaked on day 5, the primary on day 15.

TCRdb passed the 5' RACE reads through MiXCR, listing each CDR3 protein once. Of just under 600,000 distinct CDR3 sequences listed, around an eighth were seen once; the top ten hold roughly 13%. This clonotype was seen a few times. Its antigen is currently unknown. Trimming stripped 4 bases from V and 3 bases from J, with 14 bases between. The CDR3 extends over 15 amino acids. Germline-derived CDR1 and CDR2 are LGHNA and YSLEER. The chain carries TRBV4-3 and TRBJ2-3; D ambiguous. The sequences come from PBMCs, collected on the day of the yellow fever booster vaccination. This TCR came from a man aged 30-40 years who received the YFV17D yellow fever vaccine. CDR3 DNA: TGCGCCAGCAGCCCGGTGGAGCTCCCGACAGATACGCAGTATTTT. Translation: CASSPVELPTDTQYF.